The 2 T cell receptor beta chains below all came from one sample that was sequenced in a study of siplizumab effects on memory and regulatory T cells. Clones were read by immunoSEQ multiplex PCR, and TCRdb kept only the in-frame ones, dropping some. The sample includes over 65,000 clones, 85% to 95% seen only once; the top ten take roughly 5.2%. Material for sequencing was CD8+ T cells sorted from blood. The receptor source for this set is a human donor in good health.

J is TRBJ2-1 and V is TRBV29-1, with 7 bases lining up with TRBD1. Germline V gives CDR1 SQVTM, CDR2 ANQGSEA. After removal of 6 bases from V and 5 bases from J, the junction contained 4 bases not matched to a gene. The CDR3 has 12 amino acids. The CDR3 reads CSVRDRDNEQFF. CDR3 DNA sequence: TGCAGCGTACGGGACAGAGACAATGAGCAGTTCTTC.

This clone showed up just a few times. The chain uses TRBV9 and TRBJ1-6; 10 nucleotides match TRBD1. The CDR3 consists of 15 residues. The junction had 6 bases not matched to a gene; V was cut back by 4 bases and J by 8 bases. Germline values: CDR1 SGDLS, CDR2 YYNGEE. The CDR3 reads CASSPWGTGDSPLHF. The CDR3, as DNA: TGTGCCAGCAGCCCGTGGGGGACAGGGGATTCACCCCTCCACTTT.